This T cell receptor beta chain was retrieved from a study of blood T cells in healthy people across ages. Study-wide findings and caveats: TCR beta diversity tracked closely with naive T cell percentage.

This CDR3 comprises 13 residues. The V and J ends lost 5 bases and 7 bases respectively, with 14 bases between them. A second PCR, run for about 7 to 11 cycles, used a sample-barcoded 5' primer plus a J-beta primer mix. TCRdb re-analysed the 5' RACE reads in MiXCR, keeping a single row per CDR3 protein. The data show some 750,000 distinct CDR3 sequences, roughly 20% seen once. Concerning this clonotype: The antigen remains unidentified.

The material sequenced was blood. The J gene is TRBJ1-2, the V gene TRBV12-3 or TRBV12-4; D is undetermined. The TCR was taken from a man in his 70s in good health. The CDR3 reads CASSRDSARGYTF. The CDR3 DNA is TGTGCCAGCAGTCGTGACTCTGCCCGTGGCTACACCTTC.